Below, 20 T cell receptor beta chains from the same sample are listed, as sequenced in a study of CD8 T cells in Susac syndrome. An input of about 0.5 to 1 ug of RNA was subjected to reverse transcription using random hexamers. TCRdb called the immunoSEQ multiplex PCR reads again in MiXCR, with one record for every CDR3 protein. The data show about 190,000 distinct CDR3 sequences, just under 95% seen once. The sequenced material came from CD8+ T cells from PBMCs. The receptors were sampled from a human donor with Susac syndrome.

This clonotype has more than one count but fewer than ten. The V gene is TRBV3-1, the J gene TRBJ2-1; 7 bases agree with TRBD2. V shed 4 bases and J 9 bases; nucleotides not matched to a gene: 3. The CDR3 is made up of 12 amino acids. Germline CDR1 LGHDT, CDR2 YNNKEL (reference sequence). CDR3 nucleotide sequence: TGTGCCAGCAGCCTTACTAGCGTTGAGCAGTTCTTC. It codes for CASSLTSVEQFF.

The J gene is TRBJ1-2, the V gene TRBV30; 8 bases match TRBD1. Trimming cost V 0 bases and J 12 bases; bases outside gene matches: 3. Germline V gene sequence: CDR1 GTSNPN, CDR2 SVGIG (reference sequence). The CDR3 sequence is 11 residues long. DNA for the CDR3: TGTGCCTGGAGTGTCCAGGGGGCAGACACCTTC. Amino acids: CAWSVQGADTF. The full variable domain, in which reference TRBV30 and TRBJ1-2 provide the parts outside the CDR3, is SQTIHQWPATLVQPVGSPLSLECTVEGTSNPNLYWYRQAAGRGLQLLFYSVGIGQISSEVPQNLSASRPQDRQFILSSKKLLLSDSGFYLCAWSVQGADTFGSGTRLTVV.

The chain couples TRBV1 to TRBJ1-5. TRBV1 is listed as a pseudogene. The CDR3 runs 14 residues. In DNA, the CDR3 is TGCACCAGCAGCCATCAGGACAGCGATCAGCCCCAGCATTTT. Translating it yields CTSSHQDSDQPQHF.

The V and J genes are TRBV30 and TRBJ1-1; no definite D call. Trimming shortened V by 2 bases and J by 5 bases, and 9 bases separated the two germline ends. This CDR3 is built from 12 residues. The germline V gene has CDR1 GTSNPN and CDR2 SVGIG (reference sequence). The CDR3 sequence: CAWSYTGTEAFF. CDR3 bases: TGTGCCTGGAGTTATACCGGTACTGAAGCTTTCTTT.

This CDR3 is CASRSLSGRRAKNIQYF. CDR3 DNA: TGTGCCAGCAGATCATTGTCGGGGCGTAGAGCCAAAAACATTCAGTACTTC. The chain links TRBV5-6 to TRBJ2-4; the D call may be TRBD1 or TRBD2 (5 bases each). This CDR3 contains 17 residues. Germline CDR1 reads SGHDT; CDR2 reads YYEEEE. Trimming left V 5 bases short and J 0 bases short, with 18 bases between.

In its sample, this clonotype was seen a few times. The chain combines TRBV2 with TRBJ2-7; D ambiguous. V lost 3 bases, J lost 7 bases, and 16 bases lay in between. This CDR3 is 14 amino acids long. Germline V gene data show CDR1 as SNHLY and CDR2 as FYNNEI. CDR3 DNA sequence: TGTGCCAGCAGTGAGGCAGACCGAATCGAAGAGCAGTACTTC. Its translation is CASSEADRIEEQYF.

The rearrangement links TRBV30 to TRBJ2-3; 7 bases match TRBD2. The ends lost 1 base at V and 8 bases at J; junction bases unmatched: 12. The CDR3 covers 15 residues. Germline V gene data show CDR1 as GTSNPN and CDR2 as SVGIG (reference sequence). The CDR3 bases are TGTGCCTGGAGTGAGGCGGGGGAGTCCGAATGTACGCAGTATTTT. It encodes CAWSEAGESECTQYF.

CDR3 DNA sequence: TGTGCCAGCAGCATGGACAGCTACGAGCAGTACTTC. This gives the protein CASSMDSYEQYF. The chain employs TRBV11-2 and TRBJ2-7; D is perhaps TRBD1 (6 bases). Germline-derived CDR1 and CDR2 are SGHAT and FQNNGV. V was clipped by 5 bases and J by 3 bases, with 8 bases between them. The CDR3 is 12 residues long.

The rearrangement uses TRBV19 and TRBJ2-1; 8 nucleotides align to TRBD2. Germline loops: CDR1 LNHDA, CDR2 SQIVND (reference sequence). The CDR3 loop spans 14 amino acids. V lost 8 bases, J lost 0 bases, and 3 bases stayed unmatched. The CDR3 DNA follows: TGTGCCAGTGTAGCGGGGAGCTCCTACAATGAGCAGTTCTTC. This sequence encodes CASVAGSSYNEQFF.

J is TRBJ2-1 and V is TRBV7-9; D gene unclear. There are 13 residues in the CDR3. Germline V lookup: CDR1 SEHNR, CDR2 FQNEAQ (reference sequence). V was pared by 1 base and J by 9 bases, with 10 bases between. The CDR3 nucleotides are TGTGCCAGCAGCTTAGACCCTCCCCTTGAGCAGTTCTTC. This encodes CASSLDPPLEQFF. The variable domain in full, with the rest retrieved from reference TRBV7-9 and TRBJ2-1, is DTGVSQNPRHKITKRGQNVTFRCDPISEHNRLYWYRQTLGQGPEFLTYFQNEAQLEKSRLLSDRFSAERPKGSFSTLEIQRTEQGDSAMYLCASSLDPPLEQFFGPGTRLTVL.

The chain combines TRBV3-1 with TRBJ2-5; D may be TRBD2 (6 bases). CDR3 length: 16 amino acids. Trimming pared 4 bases from V and 5 bases from J, leaving 20 bases between. Germline loops: CDR1 LGHDT, CDR2 YNNKEL (reference sequence). The CDR3 protein is CASSRSGTGDPETQYF. CDR3 DNA sequence: TGTGCCAGCAGCCGATCCGGGACGGGAGATCCGGAGACCCAGTACTTC.

The chain combines TRBV30 with TRBJ1-4; D uncertain. V lost 0 bases and J lost 10, with 6 bases in between. Germline CDR1 GTSNPN, CDR2 SVGIG (reference sequence). This CDR3 comprises 11 residues. DNA for the CDR3: TGTGCCTGGAGTGTAGTCGGAAAACTGTTTTTT. Translation gives CAWSVVGKLFF.

V and J are TRBV9 and TRBJ1-4; D not resolved. Germline V gene sequence: CDR1 SGDLS, CDR2 YYNGEE. CDR3 length equals 15 residues. The V end was cut by 0 bases, the J end by 5 bases, with 11 bases between. DNA of the CDR3: TGTGCCAGCAGCGTAGAAGGGAACAAGAATGAAAAACTGTTTTTT. Translating gives CASSVEGNKNEKLFF.

The chain combines TRBV27 with TRBJ2-3; D is possibly TRBD2 (5 bases). CDR3 length equals 12 residues. Per germline, CDR1 MNHEY and CDR2 SMNVEV (reference sequence). With 6 bases removed from V and 4 bases from J, the gap between germline ends came to 8 bases. DNA for the CDR3: TGTGCCAGCAGGGGGAGCGCAGATACGCAGTATTTT. This encodes CASRGSADTQYF.

The genes are TRBV7-8 and TRBJ2-1; weak D call: TRBD2 (6 bases). The V gene lost 2 bases and the J gene lost 9 bases, with 17 bases spanning the gap. The CDR3 is 15 amino acids. Germline CDR1 SGHVS, CDR2 FQNEAQ. CDR3 loop: CASSLISGSPAEQFF. Written as DNA, the CDR3 is TGTGCCAGCAGCTTAATAAGCGGGTCCCCCGCTGAGCAGTTCTTC.

This rearrangement joins TRBV6-1 to TRBJ2-6, with D maybe TRBD2 (5 bases). The V and J ends lost 6 bases and 0 bases respectively, with 18 bases between them. This CDR3 has 18 residues. Germline-derived CDR1 and CDR2 are MNHNS and SASEGT. The CDR3 DNA reads TGTGCCAGCAGCCCCGCGGAGGTTTCAGCCTCTGGGGCCAACGTCCTGACTTTC. This sequence encodes CASSPAEVSASGANVLTF.

Only one count was recorded for this clonotype. The chain carries TRBV6-5 and TRBJ2-4; D is ambiguous. Between the trimmed V and J ends, which lost 2 bases and 0 bases, there was a span of 17 bases. Germline V gene lookup returns CDR1 MNHEY and CDR2 SVGAGI. This CDR3 region has 18 residues. CDR3 region: CASSYGPSSRRAKNIQYF. CDR3 bases: TGTGCCAGCAGTTACGGGCCGTCTTCGCGGCGAGCCAAAAACATTCAGTACTTC.

This chain uses TRBV9 with TRBJ1-3; D not resolved. Germline V CDR1 and CDR2: SGDLS, YYNGEE. The ends were cut back, 0 bases at V and 6 bases at J, with 10 bases in the middle. The CDR3 has 14 amino acids. This CDR3 is CASSVGAAANTIYF. For the CDR3, the DNA is TGTGCCAGCAGCGTAGGCGCGGCAGCAAACACCATATATTTT. Filled out from reference TRBV9 and TRBJ1-3, the complete variable domain reads DSGVTQTPKHLITATGQRVTLRCSPRSGDLSVYWYQQSLDQGLQFLIQYYNGEERAKGNILERFSAQQFPDLHSELNLSSLELGDSALYFCASSVGAAANTIYFGEGSWLTVV.

V is TRBV28 and J is TRBJ1-1; the D is unclear. CDR1 and CDR2 (germline): MDHEN, SYDVKM. This CDR3 region has 11 residues. Trimming removed 8 bases at V and 6 bases at J, with 10 bases between. This chain's CDR3 is CASHSLSEAFF. The CDR3 DNA is TGTGCCAGCCACAGTCTATCTGAAGCTTTCTTT.

The J gene is TRBJ2-7, the V gene TRBV11-2, with 7 bases that match TRBD1. The CDR3 runs to 16 residues. Germline assignment: CDR1 SGHAT and CDR2 FQNNGV. Trimming cost V 1 base and J 2 bases; bases outside gene matches: 8. The chain's CDR3 is CASSLATGELTYEQYF. Written as DNA, the CDR3 is TGTGCCAGCAGCTTAGCCACAGGGGAATTGACCTACGAGCAGTACTTC.